This TCR beta chain was recovered during a study of blood T cell repertoires in COVID-19. CDR1 and CDR2 (germline): SGHRS, YFSETQ. CDR3 length: 20 residues. V lost 2 bases and J lost 0; bases outside the gene matches: 8. Those who participated ranged in age from about 18 to 89 years and resided in around 22 US areas. The repertoire was sequenced with immunoSEQ multiplex PCR; TCRdb's copy has only in-frame clones and lacks some. This sample yields approximately 150,000 clones, of which 70% to 90% are seen a single time; approximately 5.4% belongs to the top ten. This chain links TRBV5-1 with TRBJ2-1; 16 bases align to TRBD2. The sequenced material came from PBMCs or T cells enriched from blood (not recorded which). This sequence originates from a man in his forties or fifties who had recovered from COVID-19. The CDR3 here is CASSFPGLAGGANSYNEQFF. Here the CDR3 DNA reads TGCGCCAGCAGCTTCCCGGGACTAGCGGGGGGGGCAAACTCCTACAATGAGCAGTTCTTC.